The present entry profiles one T cell receptor beta chain with its context. Antigen unknown. This CDR3 has 17 residues. Germline lookup yields CDR1 LNHDA and CDR2 SQIVND (reference sequence). The V end lost 0 bases, the J end lost 0 bases, and 12 bases lay between the germline ends. The record originates from a study of cytomegalovirus exposure and HLA in healthy donors. Study-wide results and limits: Reportedly, fewer N-insertions than the approximately 600-donor mean appeared in an Asian-associated ancestry cluster in a later analysis.

This PCR relied on a set of 60 Vbeta primers and 13 Jbeta primers. Produced via immunoSEQ multiplex PCR; TCRdb's table is partial and in-frame only. The sample has over 150,000 clones, 70% to 80% seen once. Sequencing used PBMCs. The origin of this receptor is a man aged 25-40 years in good health and CMV-seropositive. The chain joins TRBV19 to TRBJ2-1; D is undetermined. The CDR3 nucleotides are TGTGCCAGTAGTATAGATACCCCCGTAGACTCCTACAATGAGCAGTTCTTC. This gives the protein CASSIDTPVDSYNEQFF.